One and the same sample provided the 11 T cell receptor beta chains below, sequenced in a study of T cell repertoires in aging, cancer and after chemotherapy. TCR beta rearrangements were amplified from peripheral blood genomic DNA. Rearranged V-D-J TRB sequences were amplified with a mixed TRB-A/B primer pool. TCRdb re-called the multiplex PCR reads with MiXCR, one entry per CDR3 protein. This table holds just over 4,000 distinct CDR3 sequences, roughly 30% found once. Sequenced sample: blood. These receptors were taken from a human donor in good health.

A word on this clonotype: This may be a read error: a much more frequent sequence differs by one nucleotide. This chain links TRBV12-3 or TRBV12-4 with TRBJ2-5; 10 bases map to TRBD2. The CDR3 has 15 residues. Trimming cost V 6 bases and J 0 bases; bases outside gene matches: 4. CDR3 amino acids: CASSLGTSDQETQYF. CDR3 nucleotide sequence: TGTGCCAGCAGCCTCGGGACTAGCGACCAAGAGACCCAGTACTTC.

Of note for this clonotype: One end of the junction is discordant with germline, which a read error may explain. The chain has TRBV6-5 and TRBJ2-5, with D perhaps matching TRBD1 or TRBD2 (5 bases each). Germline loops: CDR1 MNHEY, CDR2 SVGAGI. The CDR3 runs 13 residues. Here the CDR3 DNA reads TGTGCCAGCAGTGAAGGGGCTGAGGGCCTGGAAAACTTC. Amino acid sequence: CASSEGAEGLENF.

The CDR3 bases are TGTGCCAGCTCCCGAGGGGCGCAGTATTTT. Its translation is CASSRGAQYF. This rearrangement joins TRBV7-9 to TRBJ2-3; D is tentatively TRBD1 or TRBD2 (5 bases each). CDR3 length equals 10 residues. CDR1 and CDR2 (germline): SEHNR, FQNEAQ (reference sequence). The V gene lost 8 bases and the J gene lost 10 bases, with 10 bases spanning the gap. The full variable domain, its missing parts supplied by reference TRBV7-9 and TRBJ2-3, is DTGVSQNPRHKITKRGQNVTFRCDPISEHNRLYWYRQTLGQGPEFLTYFQNEAQLEKSRLLSDRFSAERPKGSFSTLEIQRTEQGDSAMYLCASSRGAQYFGPGTRLTVL.

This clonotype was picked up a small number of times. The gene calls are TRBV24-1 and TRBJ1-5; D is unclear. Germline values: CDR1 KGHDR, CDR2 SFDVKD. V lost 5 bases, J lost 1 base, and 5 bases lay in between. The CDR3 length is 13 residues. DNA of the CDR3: TGTGCCACCAGTGTGGGAAGCAATCAGCCCCAGCATTTT. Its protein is CATSVGSNQPQHF.

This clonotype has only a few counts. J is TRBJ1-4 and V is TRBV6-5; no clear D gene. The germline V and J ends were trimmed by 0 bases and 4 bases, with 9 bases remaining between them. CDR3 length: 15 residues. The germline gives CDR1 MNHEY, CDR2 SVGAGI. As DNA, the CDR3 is TGTGCCAGCAGTTACTCGACGGCCAATAATGAAAAACTGTTTTTT. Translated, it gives CASSYSTANNEKLFF.

CDR3 in DNA: TGTGCCAGCAGCCAAGAGATAGCGGGACAGGGGGCCATCCGGGGGAATGAGCAGTTCTTC. Translating gives CASSQEIAGQGAIRGNEQFF. J is TRBJ2-1 and V is TRBV14, with TRBD1 identical over 12 bases. The CDR3 has 20 amino acids. Trimming at V came to 0 bases and at J to 7 bases, leaving 16 bases not matched to a gene. CDR1 is SGHDN, CDR2 FVKESK, per germline.

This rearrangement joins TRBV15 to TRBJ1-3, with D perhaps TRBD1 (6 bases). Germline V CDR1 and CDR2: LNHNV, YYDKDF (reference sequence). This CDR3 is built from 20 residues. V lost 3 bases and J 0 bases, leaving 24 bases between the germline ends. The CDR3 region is CATSRTAGVGGRSSGNTIYF. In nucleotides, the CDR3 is TGTGCCACCAGCAGGACCGCTGGCGTTGGGGGCCGCAGCTCTGGAAACACCATATATTTT.

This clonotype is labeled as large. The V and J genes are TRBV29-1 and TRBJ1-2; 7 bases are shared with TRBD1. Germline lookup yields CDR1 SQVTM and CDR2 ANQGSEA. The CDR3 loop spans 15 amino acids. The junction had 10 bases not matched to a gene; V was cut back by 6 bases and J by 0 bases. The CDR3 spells CSVVPTGAANYGYTF. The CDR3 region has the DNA TGCAGCGTCGTTCCTACAGGGGCAGCTAACTATGGCTACACCTTC.

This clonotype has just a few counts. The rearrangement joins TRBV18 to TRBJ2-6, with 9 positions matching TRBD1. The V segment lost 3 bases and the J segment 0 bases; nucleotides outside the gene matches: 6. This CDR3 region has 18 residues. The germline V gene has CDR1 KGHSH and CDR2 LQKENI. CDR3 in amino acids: CASSPPGQGLSGANVLTF. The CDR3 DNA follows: TGTGCCAGCTCACCCCCGGGACAGGGACTCTCTGGGGCCAACGTCCTGACTTTC.

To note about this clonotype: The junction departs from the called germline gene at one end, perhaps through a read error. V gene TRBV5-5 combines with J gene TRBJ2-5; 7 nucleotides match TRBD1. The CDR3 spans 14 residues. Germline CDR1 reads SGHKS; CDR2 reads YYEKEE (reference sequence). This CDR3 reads CASSLAGTEETQYF. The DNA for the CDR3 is TGCGCCAGCAGCTTGGCCGGGACAGAAGAGACCCAGTACTTC.

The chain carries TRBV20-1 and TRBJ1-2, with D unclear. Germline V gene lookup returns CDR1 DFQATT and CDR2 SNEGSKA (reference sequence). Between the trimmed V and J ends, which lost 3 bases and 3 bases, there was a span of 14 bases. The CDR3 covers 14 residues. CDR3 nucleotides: TGCAGTGCTAGCACTGGGAGGCAGGACTATGGCTACACCTTC. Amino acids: CSASTGRQDYGYTF.